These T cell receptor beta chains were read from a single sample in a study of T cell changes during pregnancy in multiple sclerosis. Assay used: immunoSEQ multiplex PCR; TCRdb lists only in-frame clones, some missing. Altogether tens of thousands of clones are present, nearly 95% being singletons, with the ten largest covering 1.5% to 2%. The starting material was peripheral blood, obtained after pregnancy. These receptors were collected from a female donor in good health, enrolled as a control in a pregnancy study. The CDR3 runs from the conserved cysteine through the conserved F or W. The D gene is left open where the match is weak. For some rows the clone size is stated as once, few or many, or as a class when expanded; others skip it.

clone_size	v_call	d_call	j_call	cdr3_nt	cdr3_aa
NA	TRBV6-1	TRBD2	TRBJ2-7	TGTGCCAGCCGACTAGCGGGAGCATACGAGCAGTACTTC	CASRLAGAYEQYF
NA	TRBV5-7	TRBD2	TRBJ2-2	TGTGCCAGCAGCTTGGCTAGCGGGAGAGACACCGGGGAGCTGTTTTTT	CASSLASGRDTGELFF
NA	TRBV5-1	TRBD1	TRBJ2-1	TGCGCCAGCAACAACAGGGGGAGCTCCTACAATGAGCAGTTCTTC	CASNNRGSSYNEQFF
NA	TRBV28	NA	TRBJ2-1	TGTGCCAGCAGTCCGGGGAGTTGGGCGAGCTTCTTC	CASSPGSWASFF
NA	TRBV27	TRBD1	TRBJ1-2	TGTGCCAGCAGTAGACAGGGAGAAGTCTATGGCTACACCTTC	CASSRQGEVYGYTF
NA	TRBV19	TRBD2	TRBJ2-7	TGTGCCAGTGCTGCGGGAGGTTCTGGGTACGAGCAGTACTTC	CASAAGGSGYEQYF
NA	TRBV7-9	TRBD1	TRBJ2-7	TGTGCCAGCAGCTTTGCTAAGGGACAGGGATATCACGAGCAGTACTTC	CASSFAKGQGYHEQYF
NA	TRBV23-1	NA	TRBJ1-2	TGCGCCAGCAGTCAATGTCACAGGGATGGCTACACCTTC	CASSQCHRDGYTF
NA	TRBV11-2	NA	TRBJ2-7	TGTGCCAGCAGGATGAGAGGGGGATCCTACGAGCAGTACTTC	CASRMRGGSYEQYF
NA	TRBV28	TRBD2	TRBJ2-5	TGTGCCACCCTAAAGCCCGGGGGGGAGACCCAGTACTTC	CATLKPGGETQYF
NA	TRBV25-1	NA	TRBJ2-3	TGTGCCAGCAGTGAAGGGGGCAGCGGCTATACGCAGTATTTT	CASSEGGSGYTQYF
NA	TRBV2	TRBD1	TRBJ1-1	TGTGCCAGGGGACAGATGAACACTGAAGCTTTCTTT	CARGQMNTEAFF
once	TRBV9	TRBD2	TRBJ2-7	TGTGCCAGCAGCGTAGCTGCGGGAGTCACCTACGAGCAGTACTTC	CASSVAAGVTYEQYF
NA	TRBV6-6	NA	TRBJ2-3	TGTGCCAGCAGCCCTCTCGGCGGAGATACGCAGTATTTT	CASSPLGGDTQYF
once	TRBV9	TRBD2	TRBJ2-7	TGTGCCAGCAGCCCCCGAACGGCGGGAGCCGAGCAGTACTTC	CASSPRTAGAEQYF
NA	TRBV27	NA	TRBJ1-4	TGTGCCAGCAGTTTATTCGGGGGGCAAGGTAATGAAAAACTGTTTTTT	CASSLFGGQGNEKLFF
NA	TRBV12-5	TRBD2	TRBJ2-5	TGTGCTAGTGGTTTGGGACTAGCGGGAGGGCAAGAGACCCAGTACTTC	CASGLGLAGGQETQYF
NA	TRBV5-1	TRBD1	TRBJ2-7	TGCGCCAGCAGCTTGGCCTTAACAGGGGCCTACGAGCAGTACTTC	CASSLALTGAYEQYF
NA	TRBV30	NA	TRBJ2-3	TGTGCCTGGAGTGGTGGGGACACCTACACAGATACGCAGTATTTT	CAWSGGDTYTDTQYF
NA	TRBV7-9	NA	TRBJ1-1	TGTGCCAGCAGCTACCGGACAGAGAAAAACACTGAAGCTTTCTTT	CASSYRTEKNTEAFF
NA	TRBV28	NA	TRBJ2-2	TGTGCCAGCACGACCGGGGAGCTGTTTTTT	CASTTGELFF
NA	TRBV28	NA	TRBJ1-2	TGTGCCAGCGGCGGGCACGGCTACACCTTC	CASGGHGYTF
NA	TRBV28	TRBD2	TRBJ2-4	TGTGCCAGCAGTTTGTTAACGGGAGGGGGAAACATTCAGTACTTC	CASSLLTGGGNIQYF
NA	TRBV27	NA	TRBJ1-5	TGTGCCAGCAGCTCGTATAGCAATCAGCCCCAGCATTTT	CASSSYSNQPQHF
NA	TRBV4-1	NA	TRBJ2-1	TGCGCCAGCAGCCAAGGACGGGAGCGCTACAATGAGCAGTTCTTC	CASSQGRERYNEQFF
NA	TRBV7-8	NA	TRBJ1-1	TGTGCCAGCATGTTGGGTTGGGGGGGCAAGACGAACACTGAAGCTTTCTTT	CASMLGWGGKTNTEAFF
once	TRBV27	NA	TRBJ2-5	TGTGCCAGCTCCTTCCGGGGGATGGGCCAAGAGACCCAGTACTTC	CASSFRGMGQETQYF
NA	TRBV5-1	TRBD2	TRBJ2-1	TGCGCCAGCAGCTTGGTAGCGGGGGACTACAATGAGCAGTTCTTC	CASSLVAGDYNEQFF
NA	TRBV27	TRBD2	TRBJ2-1	TGTGCCAGCAGTTTCGTGCTAGCGGGAGGGCCGAATGAGCAGTTCTTC	CASSFVLAGGPNEQFF
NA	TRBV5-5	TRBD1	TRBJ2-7	TGTGCCAGCAGCAGGAGGACAGGGGCTACCCCCTACGAGCAGTACTTC	CASSRRTGATPYEQYF
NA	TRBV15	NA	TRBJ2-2	TGTGCCACCGCACAAAACACCGGGGAGCTGTTTTTT	CATAQNTGELFF
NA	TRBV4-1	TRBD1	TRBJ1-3	TGCGCCAGCAGCCAAAGCAACAGGGGCTCTGGAAACACCATATATTTT	CASSQSNRGSGNTIYF
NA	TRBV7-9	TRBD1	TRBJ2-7	TGTGCCAGCAGCTCTTACGGACAGGGCTACGAGCAGTACTTC	CASSSYGQGYEQYF
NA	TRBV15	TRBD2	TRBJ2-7	TGTGCCACCAGCAGAGATCGAGGGACTAGCGGGTTCTACGAGCAGTACTTC	CATSRDRGTSGFYEQYF
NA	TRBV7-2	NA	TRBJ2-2	TGTGCCAGCAGCTTGGGGCCAGGCGGGGAGCTGTTTTTT	CASSLGPGGELFF
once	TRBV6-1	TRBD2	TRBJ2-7	TGTGCCAGCAGTGAAGACGGGAGGGTCGACGAGCAGTACTTC	CASSEDGRVDEQYF
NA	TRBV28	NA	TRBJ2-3	TGTGCCAGCGCCGCGCTTACGCAGTATTTT	CASAALTQYF
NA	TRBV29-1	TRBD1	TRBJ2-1	TGCAGCGTTGGCAGGGGAGACAGGGGGAATGAGCAGTTCTTC	CSVGRGDRGNEQFF
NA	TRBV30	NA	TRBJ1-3	TGTGCCTGGAGTGTACAACAAGGAAACACCATATATTTT	CAWSVQQGNTIYF
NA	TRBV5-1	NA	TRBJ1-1	TGCGCCAGCAGCCAATTAACGGTTACGAACACTGAAGCTTTCTTT	CASSQLTVTNTEAFF
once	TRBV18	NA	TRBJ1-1	TGTGCCAGCTCGGACGGGGGCACTGAAGCTTTCTTT	CASSDGGTEAFF
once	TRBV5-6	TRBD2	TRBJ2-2	TGTGCCAGCAGCACTACTAGCGGGGCGAACACCGGGGAGCTGTTTTTT	CASSTTSGANTGELFF
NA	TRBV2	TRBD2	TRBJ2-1	TGTGCCAGCAGCCAGGGAGCGGGATTCTACAATGAGCAGTTCTTC	CASSQGAGFYNEQFF
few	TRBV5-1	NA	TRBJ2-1	TGCGCCAGCAGCTTGGAAAGTCATAGTGAGCAGTTCTTC	CASSLESHSEQFF
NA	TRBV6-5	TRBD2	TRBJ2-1	TGTGCCAGCAGTTACGGGGCTAGCGGGTTAAATGAGCAGTTCTTC	CASSYGASGLNEQFF
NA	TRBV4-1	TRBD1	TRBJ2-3	TGCGCCAGCAGCCAAGGGAGGGGACAGGGAAGGTTTGTCGGCACAGATACGCAGTATTTT	CASSQGRGQGRFVGTDTQYF
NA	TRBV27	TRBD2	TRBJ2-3	TGTGCCAGCAGTTTATCGTCGGGGACTAGGACAGATACGCAGTATTTT	CASSLSSGTRTDTQYF
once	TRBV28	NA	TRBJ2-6	TGTGCCAGCAGTCCCCCCGTGGGGGCCAACGTCCTGACTTTC	CASSPPVGANVLTF
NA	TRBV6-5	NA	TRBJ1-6	TGTGCTACAAGGGAGGGGAGCTCCTATAATTCACCCCTCCACTTT	CATREGSSYNSPLHF
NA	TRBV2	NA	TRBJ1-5	TGTGCCAGCAGGCCCCTCACTGAGGGTCAGCCCCAGCATTTT	CASRPLTEGQPQHF
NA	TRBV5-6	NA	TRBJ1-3	TGTGCCAGCAGTCCGTGGAGTCGAAACACCATATATTTT	CASSPWSRNTIYF
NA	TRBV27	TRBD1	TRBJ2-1	TGTGCCAGTACTGAGACAGGGGGGTACAATGAGCAGTTCTTC	CASTETGGYNEQFF
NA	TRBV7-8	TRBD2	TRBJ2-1	TGTGCCAGCATCCAAACTAGCGGGGAGCAGTTCTTC	CASIQTSGEQFF
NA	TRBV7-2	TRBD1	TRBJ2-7	TGTGCCAGCAGCTACGGCGGACAGGGGGCGTACGAGCAGTACTTC	CASSYGGQGAYEQYF
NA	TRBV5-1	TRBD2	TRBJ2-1	TGCGCCAGCAGCTACCTACTAGCGGGGGGGGATAATGAGCAGTTCTTC	CASSYLLAGGDNEQFF
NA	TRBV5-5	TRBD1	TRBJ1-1	TGTGCCAGCAGCCACAGACAGGGGATGACCCTCACTGAAGCTTTCTTT	CASSHRQGMTLTEAFF
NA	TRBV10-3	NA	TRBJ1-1	TGTGCCATCAGTGAGTCGATTGAGCCCCCCGCTGAAGCTTTCTTT	CAISESIEPPAEAFF